A single sample is the source of the 20 T cell receptor beta chains below, sequenced in a study of blood T cells in healthy people across ages. A second PCR of about 7 to 11 cycles used a sample-barcoded 5' primer and a J-beta primer mix. From the 5' RACE reads, TCRdb called clonotypes with MiXCR, one entry per CDR3 protein. The table shows around 1.5 million distinct CDR3 sequences, with about 31% occurring only once. Sequencing was carried out using blood. The receptor source for this set is a woman aged 25 to 39 in good health.

The genes are TRBV5-5 and TRBJ2-1; TRBD2 is a possible D gene (7 bases). Germline CDR1 is SGHKS and CDR2 is YYEKEE (reference sequence). CDR3 size: 16 residues. The V and J ends lost 3 bases and 0 bases respectively, with 13 bases between them. CDR3: CASSWGGESSYNEQFF. CDR3 nucleotides: TGTGCCAGCAGCTGGGGGGGCGAAAGCTCCTACAATGAGCAGTTCTTC.

The CDR3 sequence is CASSQETGGRGGYTF. In DNA, the CDR3 is TGCGCCAGCAGCCAAGAAACAGGGGGCAGGGGTGGCTACACCTTC. The chain carries TRBV4-1 and TRBJ1-2; 9 positions agree with TRBD1. The germline V gene encodes CDR1 MGHRA and CDR2 YSYEKL. The CDR3 spans 15 residues. J lost 7 bases, V lost 0 bases, and 6 bases had no gene match.

This clonotype has a handful of counts. The genes are TRBV7-2 and TRBJ2-1, with D perhaps matching TRBD2 (6 bases). Trimming pared 0 bases from V and 6 bases from J, leaving 21 bases between. Germline V gene sequence: CDR1 SGHTA, CDR2 FQGNSA. The CDR3 covers 18 residues. The CDR3 DNA sequence: TGTGCCAGCAGCTTAGCGACGTCAGGGACTTTGAACCCCAATGAGCAGTTCTTC. Translation: CASSLATSGTLNPNEQFF.

This clonotype was counted ten times or more. J is TRBJ2-7 and V is TRBV6-6, with D possibly matching TRBD2 (6 bases). The CDR3 is 12 amino acids. The germline gives CDR1 MNHNY, CDR2 SVGAGI (reference sequence). V lost 5 bases and J 6 bases, leaving 11 bases between the germline ends. The CDR3 DNA reads TGTGCCAGCAGTCTTGGACTATTCGAGCAGTACTTC. As protein: CASSLGLFEQYF.

Only a few counts were recorded for this clonotype. This chain uses TRBV10-3 with TRBJ2-1; the D is unclear. V was pared by 6 bases and J by 0 bases, with 12 bases between. The CDR3 is 15 residues long. Germline CDR1 is ENHRY and CDR2 is SYGVKD. This chain's CDR3 is CAISPSRSSYNEQFF. CDR3 bases: TGTGCCATCAGCCCCTCTCGCAGCTCCTACAATGAGCAGTTCTTC.

The V and J genes are TRBV10-3 and TRBJ2-3, with TRBD1 matching 9 bases. This CDR3 has 14 amino acids. Germline-derived CDR1 and CDR2 are ENHRY and SYGVKD. V trimming: 6 bases; J trimming: 5 bases; junction bases outside the gene matches: 6. The CDR3 region has the DNA TGTGCCATCAGCGAAGACAGGGGGAGAGATACGCAGTATTTT. Translated: CAISEDRGRDTQYF.

The table lists this clonotype with a few counts. The V and J genes are TRBV9 and TRBJ1-2; possible D gene TRBD1, 6 bases. Trimming cost V 0 bases and J 3 bases, with 18 bases left between them. This CDR3 is 17 amino acids long. The germline gives CDR1 SGDLS, CDR2 YYNGEE. CDR3 DNA sequence: TGTGCCAGCAGCGTAGCTGGGGGACAAGGGTTGGACTATGGCTACACCTTC. It codes for CASSVAGGQGLDYGYTF.

This chain connects TRBV28 to TRBJ2-5; D possibly matches TRBD1 or TRBD2 (5 bases each). CDR3 size: 13 residues. CDR1 is MDHEN and CDR2 is SYDVKM in the germline V gene. Trimming removed 5 bases at V and 9 bases at J, with 16 bases between. The CDR3 sequence: CASSRGPGLAQYF. CDR3 DNA: TGTGCCAGCAGTCGGGGACCGGGTCTGGCCCAGTACTTC.

This clonotype was observed a few times. This chain links TRBV7-3 with TRBJ2-5, with TRBD1 identical over 7 bases. The V and J ends lost 4 bases and 5 bases, in that order; junction bases with no gene match: 10. Germline V gene sequence: CDR1 SGHTA, CDR2 FQGTGA. This CDR3 contains 15 residues. The CDR3 region is CASSSTGTHRETQYF. The CDR3 nucleotides read TGTGCCAGCAGCTCGACAGGGACACACCGGGAGACCCAGTACTTC.

This chain joins TRBV13 and TRBJ2-7, with 7 bases aligning to TRBD1. Germline V gene sequence: CDR1 PRHDT, CDR2 FYEKMQ (reference sequence). Trimming cost V 4 bases and J 6 bases; bases outside gene matches: 12. The CDR3 is 15 amino acids. The CDR3 region is CASSSPLTGMFEQYF. The CDR3 DNA reads TGTGCCAGCAGCTCCCCCTTGACAGGGATGTTCGAGCAGTACTTC.

The gene calls are TRBV20-1 and TRBJ2-3; D not certain. The CDR3 totals 12 residues. The V and J ends lost 2 bases and 6 bases respectively, with 9 bases between them. Germline assignment: CDR1 DFQATT and CDR2 SNEGSKA (reference sequence). The CDR3, as DNA: TGCAGTGCTAGAAGTTTGGGGGATACGCAGTATTTT. Encoded protein: CSARSLGDTQYF.

Only a few counts were recorded for this clonotype. The CDR3, as DNA: TGCAGCGCCGTAGGGTCCTACGAGCAGTACTTC. Translated, it gives CSAVGSYEQYF. This chain uses TRBV29-1 with TRBJ2-7; D remains unclear. The CDR3 is 11 amino acids. Germline V CDR1 and CDR2: SQVTM, ANQGSEA. V lost 7 bases, J lost 1 base, and 8 bases lay in between.

Notes on this clonotype: A read error may be the cause here, since a much bigger clone is one base away. The chain employs TRBV2 and TRBJ1-2; TRBD1 agrees at 7 bases. Germline values: CDR1 SNHLY, CDR2 FYNNEI. The CDR3 loop spans 17 amino acids. CDR3 nucleotide sequence: TGTGCCAGCACAAAACTCGAACAGGGGTCCTCGTCCTATGACTACACCTTC. Protein product: CASTKLEQGSSSYDYTF.

This clonotype was seen a few times. The chain recombines TRBV20-1 with TRBJ2-7; D call uncertain. This CDR3 comprises 12 residues. V dropped 3 bases and J dropped 4 bases, with 10 bases sitting between them. CDR1 DFQATT and CDR2 SNEGSKA come from the germline V gene (reference sequence). The CDR3 loop is CSASRLLYEQYF. CDR3 DNA: TGCAGTGCTAGCAGGCTCCTTTACGAGCAGTACTTC.

This clonotype was recorded a few times. The V and J genes are TRBV20-1 and TRBJ2-7, with D hard to call. CDR3 length equals 11 residues. Germline V gives CDR1 DFQATT, CDR2 SNEGSKA (reference sequence). V lost 3 bases and J 7 bases, leaving 10 bases between the germline ends. In nucleotides, the CDR3 is TGCAGTGCTAGGCTAGTCTTTGAGCAGTACTTC. This codes for CSARLVFEQYF.

This clonotype was seen at least ten times. The rearrangement uses TRBV29-1 and TRBJ2-4, with D uncertain. The CDR3 covers 12 residues. Germline CDR1 SQVTM, CDR2 ANQGSEA. The germline V and J ends were trimmed by 5 bases and 0 bases, with 5 bases remaining between them. CDR3 region: CSVNIAKNIQYF. The CDR3 bases are TGCAGCGTTAACATAGCCAAAAACATTCAGTACTTC.

The J gene is TRBJ1-2, the V gene TRBV9; no definite D call. CDR3 size: 16 residues. Per germline, CDR1 SGDLS and CDR2 YYNGEE. V was clipped by 2 bases and J by 0 bases, with 14 bases between them. CDR3 region: CASSVLDEGSNYGYTF. In nucleotides, the CDR3 is TGTGCCAGCAGCGTCCTGGACGAAGGGTCTAACTATGGCTACACCTTC.

This sequence joins TRBV2 and TRBJ2-5; D remains unclear. The J call may be wrong; the DNA end is better matched by TRBJ2-7. The germline V gene has CDR1 SNHLY and CDR2 FYNNEI. This CDR3 is 13 amino acids long. CDR3 in DNA: TGTGCCAGCATCTACCAAAAAGGTGTCGAGCAGTACTTC. As protein: CASIYQKGVEQYF.

This clonotype was seen only a few times. The chain recombines TRBV28 with TRBJ1-5; the D is unclear. V lost 4 bases and J 0 bases, leaving 10 bases between the germline ends. The CDR3 has 15 amino acids. Germline V gene lookup returns CDR1 MDHEN and CDR2 SYDVKM. CDR3 coding DNA: TGTGCCAGCAGTTCCGACACAGCTAGCAATCAGCCCCAGCATTTT. Translated: CASSSDTASNQPQHF. The whole variable domain, remainder taken from reference TRBV28 and TRBJ1-5, is DVKVTQSSRYLVKRTGEKVFLECVQDMDHENMFWYRQDPGLGLRLIYFSYDVKMKEKGDIPEGYSVSREKKERFSLILESASTNQTSMYLCASSSDTASNQPQHFGDGTRLSIL.

This clonotype was picked up a small number of times. The V call is TRBV11-2, the J call TRBJ2-3; D gene ambiguous. V dropped 6 bases and J dropped 0 bases, with 7 bases sitting between them. Germline CDR1 and CDR2: SGHAT and FQNNGV. This CDR3 has 13 amino acids. The CDR3 loop reads CASRLRSTDTQYF. The CDR3 DNA sequence: TGTGCCAGCAGGCTGAGGAGCACAGATACGCAGTATTTT.